This paragraph covers one TCR beta chain sequence. Its antigen is not known. Other DNA sequences in the sample encode the same CDR3. Reverse transcribing all isolated RNA meant expressed TCRB transcripts were sequenced. Using immunoSEQ multiplex PCR, the repertoire was profiled, and TCRdb retains in-frame clones only, with some absent. The repertoire holds hundreds of thousands of clones, roughly 13% seen once, with approximately 0.022% in the top ten. This sample was taken from a study of beta chain features in type 1 diabetes. Points from the study as a whole: Moderate but significant shortening of TCRB CDR3s was recorded in all four CD4+ subsets from Type 1 diabetes patients.

The germline gives CDR1 SGHTA, CDR2 FQGNSA. V lost 0 bases, J lost 1 base, and 6 bases lay in between. CDR3 length: 14 residues. This chain connects TRBV7-2 to TRBJ2-5; the D call may be TRBD1 or TRBD2 (5 bases each). Sample: naive CD4+ T cells from blood. This TCR was recovered from a man aged 18 to 30 with type 1 diabetes. This CDR3 reads CASSLAGVQETQYF. The CDR3 region has the DNA TGTGCCAGCAGCTTAGCGGGGGTCCAAGAGACCCAGTACTTC.